This T cell receptor (beta chain) was sequenced in a study of cytomegalovirus exposure and HLA in healthy donors. Study-wide points: CMV serostatus was the only immune exposure information that was available. Cytomegalovirus-associated TCR beta chains were listed, numbering 164. Among donors in an Asian-associated ancestry cluster, a later analysis reportedly found fewer N-insertions than the roughly 610-donor mean. Rarity marked most TCR sequences, yet some public TCRs occurred in many donors.

PCR involved 60 Vbeta and 13 Jbeta primers. TCRdb keeps only in-frame clones here, not all; method: immunoSEQ multiplex PCR. The table has roughly 180,000 clones, around four fifths seen once; the top ten hold approximately 1.5%. Per the germline V gene, CDR1 is KGHSH and CDR2 is LQKENI. The trim removed 7 bases at V and 5 bases at J, leaving 7 bases unmatched. The CDR3 contains 13 residues. This clone occurred once. Antigen specificity is unknown. The clonotype originates from a man aged 18 to 30 in good health and CMV-seronegative. The specimen sequenced was PBMCs. The chain combines TRBV18 with TRBJ2-5, with 7 nucleotides matching TRBD1. The CDR3 protein is CASCPGQRETQYF. The DNA of the CDR3 is TGTGCCAGCTGCCCGGGACAGCGGGAGACCCAGTACTTC.